This T cell receptor beta chain was observed in a study of blood T cell repertoires in COVID-19. This clone turned up a few times. Produced via immunoSEQ multiplex PCR; TCRdb's table is partial and in-frame only. The top ten clones hold approximately 8% of a sample with some 530,000 clones, less than 90% of them seen once. Trimming pared 1 base from V and 0 bases from J, leaving 27 bases between. The CDR3 contains 21 residues. Germline lookup yields CDR1 LGHDT and CDR2 YNNKEL (reference sequence). The gene calls are TRBV3-1 (or the pseudogene TRBV3-2) and TRBJ1-2, with D possibly matching TRBD1 (5 bases). The clonotype was recovered from a woman in her fifties or sixties who had recovered from COVID-19. The sequenced sample was PBMCs or T cells enriched from blood (not recorded which). CDR3 residues: CASSQGQWGVALALANYGYTF. The CDR3 DNA follows: TGTGCCAGCAGCCAAGGACAGTGGGGGGTTGCCCTGGCTTTAGCTAACTATGGCTACACCTTC.